What follows describes a single T cell receptor (beta chain). What it binds is not known. CDR3 size: 13 residues. The V gene lost 2 bases and the J gene lost 5 bases, with 13 bases spanning the gap. Germline CDR1 and CDR2: GTSNPN and SVGIG (reference sequence). This specimen comes from a study of OX40 agonist ivuxolimab in advanced cancers. Looking at the study overall: Prior anti-PD-1, anti-PD-L1 or anti-CTLA-4 therapy was allowed; about 39% had some. General observations from the study: On average, CD8+ T cells showed a greater number of expanded clones than CD4+.

Profiling relied on immunoSEQ multiplex PCR, and the TCRdb table lists in-frame clones only, not all of them. Of 74,000 or so clones listed, 90% to 95% are singletons. The V and J genes are TRBV30 and TRBJ2-7, with D perhaps matching TRBD1 (6 bases). Sequencing used CD4+ or CD8+ T cells sorted from blood, obtained in a trial of the OX40 agonist ivuxolimab. The sequence was collected from an adult with an advanced solid tumor such as melanoma, head and neck, liver or kidney cancer. CDR3: CAWSISGTNEQYF. The DNA of the CDR3 is TGTGCCTGGAGTATCTCCGGGACAAACGAGCAGTACTTC.